These 5 T cell receptor beta chains came from one sample sequenced in a study of T cells in narcolepsy. Profiled with immunoSEQ multiplex PCR; TCRdb holds only in-frame clones, not every one. The sample carries under 35,000 clones, 80% to 90% recorded once. The sequenced material came from memory (CD45RA-) CD4+ T cells from blood. The receptors were sampled from a human donor in good health.

J is TRBJ2-5 and V is TRBV11-2; perhaps TRBD2 as D (5 bases). The J call is doubtful: the DNA matches TRBJ2-7 better. The germline V gene has CDR1 SGHAT and CDR2 FQNNGV. This CDR3 has 13 amino acids. CDR3 nucleotides: TGTGCCAGCAGCCTATCACGGGGTGGCGAGCAGTACTTC. Translated, it gives CASSLSRGGEQYF.

The V and J genes are TRBV5-1 and TRBJ1-4, with 8 bases lining up with TRBD1. The germline CDR1 and CDR2 sequences are SGHRS and YFSETQ. This CDR3 comprises 19 residues. Trimming took 4 bases from V and 0 from J; bases not matched to a gene: 14. The CDR3 DNA follows: TGCGCCAGCAGCCTAAGGGGGGGGGACAGGAGTACAACTAATGAAAAACTGTTTTTT. It specifies CASSLRGGDRSTTNEKLFF.

To note about this clone: A read error may account for a junction end that differs from germline. This rearrangement joins TRBV7-7 to TRBJ2-1; 7 nucleotides match TRBD1. CDR3 length equals 13 residues. Germline assignment: CDR1 SSHAT and CDR2 FNYEAQ (reference sequence). The DNA of the CDR3 is TGTGCTAGCAGCTTCGACAGGGACAATGAGCAGTTCTTC. This encodes CASSFDRDNEQFF.

The rearrangement links TRBV7-2 to TRBJ2-3; no clear D gene. CDR1 and CDR2 (germline): SGHTA, FQGNSA. The length of the CDR3 is 14 residues. V was cut by 3 bases and J by 1 base, with 8 bases left in between. The CDR3, as DNA: TGTGCCAGCAGCTTGATAGGTGGCACAGATACGCAGTATTTT. This gives the protein CASSLIGGTDTQYF. The variable domain in full, completed from reference TRBV7-2 and TRBJ2-3, reads GAGVSQSPSNKVTEKGKDVELRCDPISGHTALYWYRQSLGQGLEFLIYFQGNSAPDKSGLPSDRFSAERTGGSVSTLTIQRTQQEDSAVYLCASSLIGGTDTQYFGPGTRLTVL.

The CDR3 loop is CASSQGISGRAAEQYF. CDR3 sequence (DNA): TGTGCCAGCAGCCAAGGAATAAGCGGGAGGGCCGCCGAGCAGTACTTC. The rearrangement uses TRBV14 and TRBJ2-7; 10 bases are shared with TRBD2. Germline CDR1 SGHDN, CDR2 FVKESK. The CDR3 runs 16 residues. V was pared by 1 base and J by 6 bases, with 9 bases of the junction left unmatched.